The clone carrying this T cell receptor beta chain was recorded at least ten times. Antigen unknown. TCRdb reprocessed the 5' RACE reads via MiXCR and lists one record per CDR3 protein. The sample comprises some 13,000 distinct CDR3 sequences, approximately 3% of which are singletons, and just over 8.5% rests with the top ten. These data come from a study of CD8 T cells in ankylosing spondylitis. Study conclusions and caveats: Matched synovial fluid from ankylosing spondylitis patients was reported to be enriched for disease-linked clones.

CDR3 length equals 15 residues. The ends were cut back, 4 bases at V and 0 bases at J, with 11 bases in the middle. CDR1 SGDLS and CDR2 YYNGEE come from the germline V gene. The sample was blood, either unsorted or a sorted T cell fraction (not recorded which). This chain links TRBV9 with TRBJ2-1, with TRBD1 as a possible D gene (7 bases). The receptor's source is a male donor with ankylosing spondylitis or in good health (not recorded which). The CDR3 region has the DNA TGTGCCAGCAGCCGACAGGGACTCTCCTACAATGAGCAGTTCTTC. This gives the protein CASSRQGLSYNEQFF.